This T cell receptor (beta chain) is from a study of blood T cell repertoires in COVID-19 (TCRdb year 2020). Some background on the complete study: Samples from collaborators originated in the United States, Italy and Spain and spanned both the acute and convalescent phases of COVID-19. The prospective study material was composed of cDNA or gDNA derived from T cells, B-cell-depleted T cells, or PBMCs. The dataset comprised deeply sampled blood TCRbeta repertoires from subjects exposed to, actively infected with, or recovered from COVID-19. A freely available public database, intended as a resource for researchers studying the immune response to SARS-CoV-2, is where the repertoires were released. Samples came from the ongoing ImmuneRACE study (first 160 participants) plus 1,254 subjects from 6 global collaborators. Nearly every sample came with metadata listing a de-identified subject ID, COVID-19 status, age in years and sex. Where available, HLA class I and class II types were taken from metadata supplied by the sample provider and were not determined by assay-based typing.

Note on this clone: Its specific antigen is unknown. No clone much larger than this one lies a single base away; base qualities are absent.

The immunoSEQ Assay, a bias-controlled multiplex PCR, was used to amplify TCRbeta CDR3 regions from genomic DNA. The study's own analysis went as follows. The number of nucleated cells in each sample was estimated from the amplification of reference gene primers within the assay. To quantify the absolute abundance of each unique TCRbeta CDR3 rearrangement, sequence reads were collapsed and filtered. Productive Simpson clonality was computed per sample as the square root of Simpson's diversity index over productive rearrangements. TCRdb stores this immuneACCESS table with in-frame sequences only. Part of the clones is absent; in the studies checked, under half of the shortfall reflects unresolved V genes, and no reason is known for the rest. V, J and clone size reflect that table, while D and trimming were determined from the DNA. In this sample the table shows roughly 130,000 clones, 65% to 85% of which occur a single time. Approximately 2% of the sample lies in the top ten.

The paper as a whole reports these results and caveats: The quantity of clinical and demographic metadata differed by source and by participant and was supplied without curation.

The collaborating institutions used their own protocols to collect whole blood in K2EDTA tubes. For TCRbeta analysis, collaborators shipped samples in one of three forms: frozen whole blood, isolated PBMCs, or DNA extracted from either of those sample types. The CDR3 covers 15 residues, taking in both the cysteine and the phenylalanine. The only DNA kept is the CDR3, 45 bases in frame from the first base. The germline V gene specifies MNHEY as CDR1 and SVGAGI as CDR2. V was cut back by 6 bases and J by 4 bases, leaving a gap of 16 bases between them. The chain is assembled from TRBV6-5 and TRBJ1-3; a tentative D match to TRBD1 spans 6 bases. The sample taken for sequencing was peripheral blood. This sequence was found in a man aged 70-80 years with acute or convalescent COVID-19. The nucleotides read TGTGCCAGCAGAAGAGAAGGGGGTTCCGGAAACACCATATATTTT. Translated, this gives CASRREGGSGNTIYF.